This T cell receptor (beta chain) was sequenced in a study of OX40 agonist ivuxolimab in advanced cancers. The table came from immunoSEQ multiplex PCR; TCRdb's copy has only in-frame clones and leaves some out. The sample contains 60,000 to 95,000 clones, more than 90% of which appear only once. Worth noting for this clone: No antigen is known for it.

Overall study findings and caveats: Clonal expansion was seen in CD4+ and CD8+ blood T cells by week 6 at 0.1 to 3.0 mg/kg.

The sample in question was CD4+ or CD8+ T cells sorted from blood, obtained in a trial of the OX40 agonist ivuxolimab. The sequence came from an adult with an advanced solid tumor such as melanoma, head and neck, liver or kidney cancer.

CDR3 bases: TGCAGCGTTGTGGGGGTTGGAGACACTGAAGCTTTCTTT. This gives the protein CSVVGVGDTEAFF. This chain links TRBV29-1 with TRBJ1-1; possible D gene TRBD1, 5 bases. CDR1 and CDR2 from the germline V gene are SQVTM and ANQGSEA. The CDR3 is 13 amino acids. Between the trimmed V and J ends, which lost 4 bases and 3 bases, there was a span of 12 bases.